This T cell receptor beta chain was identified during a study of early T cells in non-severe SARS-CoV-2 infection. Overall study: Chains stayed unpaired after sequencing of bulk RNA from unsorted whole blood.

This clonotype has only a few counts. TCRdb used MiXCR to reprocess the 5' RACE reads, holding one entry per CDR3 protein. The table lists tens of thousands of distinct CDR3 sequences, about 14% of them singletons, with 3.9% in the top ten. CDR3 length equals 15 residues. The germline gives CDR1 SQVTM, CDR2 ANQGSEA. V lost 0 bases and J 5 bases, leaving 15 bases between the germline ends. This clonotype was obtained from an adult who was a healthcare worker with PCR-confirmed SARS-CoV-2 infection or an uninfected control (not recorded which). The sequencing here drew on whole blood, taken at baseline. The rearrangement uses TRBV29-1 and TRBJ2-3; maybe TRBD2 (6 bases). For the CDR3, the DNA is TGCAGCGTTGAAGATAGCGGTTCGGGGAGAGATACGCAGTATTTT. Translated: CSVEDSGSGRDTQYF.